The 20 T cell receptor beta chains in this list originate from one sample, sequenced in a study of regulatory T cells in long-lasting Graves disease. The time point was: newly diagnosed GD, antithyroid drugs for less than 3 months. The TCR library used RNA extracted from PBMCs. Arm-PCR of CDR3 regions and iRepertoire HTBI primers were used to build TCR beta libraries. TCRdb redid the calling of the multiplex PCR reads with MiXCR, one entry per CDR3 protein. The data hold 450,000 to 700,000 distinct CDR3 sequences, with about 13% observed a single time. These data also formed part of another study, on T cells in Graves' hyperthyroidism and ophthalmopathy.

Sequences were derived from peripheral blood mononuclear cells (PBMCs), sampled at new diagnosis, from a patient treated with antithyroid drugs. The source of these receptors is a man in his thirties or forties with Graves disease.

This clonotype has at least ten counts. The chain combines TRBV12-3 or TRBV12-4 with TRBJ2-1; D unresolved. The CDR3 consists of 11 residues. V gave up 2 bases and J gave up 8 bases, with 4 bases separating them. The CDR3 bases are TGTGCCAGCAGTTTAATTGATGAGCAGTTCTTC. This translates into CASSLIDEQFF.

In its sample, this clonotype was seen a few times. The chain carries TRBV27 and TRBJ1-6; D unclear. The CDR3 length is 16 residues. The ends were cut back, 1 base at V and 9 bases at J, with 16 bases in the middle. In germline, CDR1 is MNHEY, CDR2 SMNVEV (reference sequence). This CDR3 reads CASSLFAAFSSSPLHF. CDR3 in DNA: TGTGCCAGCAGTTTATTTGCGGCTTTTTCGTCTTCACCCCTCCACTTT.

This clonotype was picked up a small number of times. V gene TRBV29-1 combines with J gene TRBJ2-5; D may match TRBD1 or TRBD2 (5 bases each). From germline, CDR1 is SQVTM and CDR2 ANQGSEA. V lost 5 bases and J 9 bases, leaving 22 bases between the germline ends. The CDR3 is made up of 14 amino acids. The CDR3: CSVNEQALTGPQYF. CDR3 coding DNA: TGCAGCGTTAATGAACAGGCGCTTACGGGGCCCCAGTACTTC.

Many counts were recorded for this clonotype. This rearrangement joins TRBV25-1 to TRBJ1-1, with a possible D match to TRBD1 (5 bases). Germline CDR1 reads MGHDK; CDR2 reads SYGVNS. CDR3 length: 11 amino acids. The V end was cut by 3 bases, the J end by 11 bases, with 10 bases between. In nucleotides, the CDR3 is TGTGCCAGCAGTGATGGGAGGGGTGCTTTCTTT. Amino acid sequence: CASSDGRGAFF.

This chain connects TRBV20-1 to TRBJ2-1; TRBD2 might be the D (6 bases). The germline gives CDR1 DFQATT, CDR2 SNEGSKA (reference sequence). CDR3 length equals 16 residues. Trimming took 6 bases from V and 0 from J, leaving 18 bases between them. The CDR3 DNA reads TGCAGTGCCGGCGGACTACTCCTTCCCTCCTACAATGAGCAGTTCTTC. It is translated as CSAGGLLLPSYNEQFF.

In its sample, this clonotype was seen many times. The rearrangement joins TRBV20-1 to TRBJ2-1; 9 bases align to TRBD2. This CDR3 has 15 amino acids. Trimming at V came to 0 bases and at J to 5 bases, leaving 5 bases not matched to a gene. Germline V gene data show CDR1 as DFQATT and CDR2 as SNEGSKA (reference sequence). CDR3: CSARDIAGEDNEQFF. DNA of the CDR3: TGCAGTGCTAGAGATATAGCGGGAGAAGACAATGAGCAGTTCTTC.

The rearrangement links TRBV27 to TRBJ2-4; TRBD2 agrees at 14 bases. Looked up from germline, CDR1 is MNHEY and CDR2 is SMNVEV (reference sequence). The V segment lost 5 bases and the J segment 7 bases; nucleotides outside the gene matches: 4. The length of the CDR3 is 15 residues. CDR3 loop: CASSPGTSGSNIQYF. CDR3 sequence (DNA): TGTGCCAGCAGTCCTGGGACTAGCGGGAGCAACATTCAGTACTTC.

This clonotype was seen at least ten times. The CDR3 region is CASGPLAGFSYEQYF. CDR3 coding DNA: TGTGCCAGCGGACCACTAGCGGGGTTCTCCTACGAGCAGTACTTC. The V and J genes are TRBV6-1 and TRBJ2-7, with 10 bases aligning to TRBD2. Germline lookup yields CDR1 MNHNS and CDR2 SASEGT. Trimming took 8 bases from V and 0 from J; bases not matched to a gene: 7. This CDR3 comprises 15 residues.

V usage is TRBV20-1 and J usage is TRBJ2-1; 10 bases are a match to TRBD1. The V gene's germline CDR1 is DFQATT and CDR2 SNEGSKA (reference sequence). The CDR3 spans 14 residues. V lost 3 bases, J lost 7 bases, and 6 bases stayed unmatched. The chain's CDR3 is CSASFGTGANEQFF. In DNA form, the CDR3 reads TGCAGTGCTAGTTTCGGGACAGGGGCAAATGAGCAGTTCTTC.

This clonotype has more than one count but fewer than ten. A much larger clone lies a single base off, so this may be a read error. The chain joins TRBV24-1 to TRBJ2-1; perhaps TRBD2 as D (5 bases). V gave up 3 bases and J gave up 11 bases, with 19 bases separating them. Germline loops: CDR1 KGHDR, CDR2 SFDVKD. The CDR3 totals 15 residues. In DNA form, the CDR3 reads TGTGCCACCAGTGATGAGGACTGGATCGAGAATAAGCAGTTCTTC. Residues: CATSDEDWIENKQFF.

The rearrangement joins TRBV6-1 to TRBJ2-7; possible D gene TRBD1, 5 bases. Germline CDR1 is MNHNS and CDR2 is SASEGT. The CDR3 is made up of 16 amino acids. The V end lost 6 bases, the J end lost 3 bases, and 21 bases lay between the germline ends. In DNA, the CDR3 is TGTGCCAGCAGCTCCGGAAGGGCAGGGTATAGCTACGAGCAGTACTTC. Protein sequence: CASSSGRAGYSYEQYF.

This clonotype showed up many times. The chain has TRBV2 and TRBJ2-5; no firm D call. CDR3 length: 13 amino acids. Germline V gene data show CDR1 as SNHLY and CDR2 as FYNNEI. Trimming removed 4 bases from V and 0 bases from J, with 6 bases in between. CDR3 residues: CASSVGYQETQYF. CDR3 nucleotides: TGTGCCAGCAGTGTCGGGTACCAAGAGACCCAGTACTTC.

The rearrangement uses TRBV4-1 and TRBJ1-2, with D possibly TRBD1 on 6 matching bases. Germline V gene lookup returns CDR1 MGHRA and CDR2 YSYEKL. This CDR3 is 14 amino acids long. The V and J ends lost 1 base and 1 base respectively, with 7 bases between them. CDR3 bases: TGCGCCAGCAGCCAAGGGACAGTTAACTATGGCTACACCTTC. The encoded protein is CASSQGTVNYGYTF.

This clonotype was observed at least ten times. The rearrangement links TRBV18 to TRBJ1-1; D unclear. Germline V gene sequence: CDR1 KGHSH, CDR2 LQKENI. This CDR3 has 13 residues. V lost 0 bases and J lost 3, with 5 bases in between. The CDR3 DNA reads TGTGCCAGCTCACCACCGGATTACACTGAAGCTTTCTTT. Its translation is CASSPPDYTEAFF. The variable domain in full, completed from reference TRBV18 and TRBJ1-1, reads NAGVMQNPRHLVRRRGQEARLRCSPMKGHSHVYWYRQLPEEGLKFMVYLQKENIIDESGMPKERFSAEFPKEGPSILRIQQVVRGDSAAYFCASSPPDYTEAFFGQGTRLTVV.

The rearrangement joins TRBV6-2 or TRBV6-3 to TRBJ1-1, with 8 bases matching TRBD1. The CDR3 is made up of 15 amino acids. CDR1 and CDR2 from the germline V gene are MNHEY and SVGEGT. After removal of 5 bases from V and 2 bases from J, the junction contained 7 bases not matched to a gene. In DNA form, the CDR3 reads TGTGCCAGCAGTGTTCCAGGGGGCGGAAACACTGAAGCTTTCTTT. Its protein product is CASSVPGGGNTEAFF.

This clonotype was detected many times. The CDR3 region is CSARDHQYGTGELFF. CDR3 bases: TGCAGTGCTAGGGATCATCAGTATGGCACCGGGGAGCTGTTTTTT. The gene calls are TRBV20-1 and TRBJ2-2; D is unclear. Trimming removed 3 bases at V and 4 bases at J, with 15 bases between. From germline, CDR1 is DFQATT and CDR2 SNEGSKA (reference sequence). CDR3 size: 15 residues.

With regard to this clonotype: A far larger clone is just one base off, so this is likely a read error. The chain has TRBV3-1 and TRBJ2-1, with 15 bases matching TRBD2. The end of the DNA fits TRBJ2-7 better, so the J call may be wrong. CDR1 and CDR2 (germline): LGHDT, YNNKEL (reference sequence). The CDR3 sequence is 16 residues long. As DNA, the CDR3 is TGTGCCAGCAGGTTGGGACTAGCGGGAGGTACCTACGTGCAGTACTTC. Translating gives CASRLGLAGGTYVQYF.

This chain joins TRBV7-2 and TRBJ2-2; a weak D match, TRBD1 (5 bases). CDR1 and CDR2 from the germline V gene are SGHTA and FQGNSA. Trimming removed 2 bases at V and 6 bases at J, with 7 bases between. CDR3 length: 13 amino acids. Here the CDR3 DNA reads TGTGCCAGCAGCTTATGGGGCGCCGGGGAGCTGTTTTTT. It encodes CASSLWGAGELFF.

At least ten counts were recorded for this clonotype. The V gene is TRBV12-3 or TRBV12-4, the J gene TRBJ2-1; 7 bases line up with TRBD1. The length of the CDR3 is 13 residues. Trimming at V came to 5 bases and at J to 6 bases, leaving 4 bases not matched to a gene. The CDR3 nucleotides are TGTGCCAGCAGTATCGACAGGGCCAATGAGCAGTTCTTC. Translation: CASSIDRANEQFF.

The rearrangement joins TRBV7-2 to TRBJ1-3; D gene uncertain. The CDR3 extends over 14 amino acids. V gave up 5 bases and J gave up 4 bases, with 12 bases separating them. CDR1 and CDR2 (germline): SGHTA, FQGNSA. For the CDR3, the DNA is TGTGCCAGCAGCCCGCCCCATTCGGGAAACACCATATATTTT. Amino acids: CASSPPHSGNTIYF.